This is a list of T cell receptor beta chains from one sample in a study of cytomegalovirus exposure and HLA in healthy donors. The data were produced by immunoSEQ multiplex PCR, yet TCRdb's version contains in-frame clones alone and is incomplete. The data hold about 160,000 clones, with 76% observed a single time. Sequencing was done on a sample of PBMCs. These receptors all stem from a man in his 60s in good health and CMV-seronegative. CDR3s include the opening cysteine and the closing phenylalanine or tryptophan. The D gene is left open where the match is weak. Where a row states a size, it is once, few, many or the class of an expanded clone; other rows omit it.

clone size,CDR3 length,V gene,J gene,D gene,CDR3 protein,CDR3 DNA
.,13,TRBV5-4,TRBJ2-5,.,CASKAKYQETQYF,TGTGCCAGCAAAGCCAAGTACCAAGAGACCCAGTACTTC
.,15,TRBV4-3,TRBJ2-1,TRBD1,CASRARLGQHNEQFF,TGCGCCAGCAGAGCGAGGTTGGGACAGCACAATGAGCAGTTCTTC
.,13,TRBV6-4,TRBJ1-4,.,CASSVSRAEKLFF,TGTGCCAGCAGTGTGTCCAGGGCCGAAAAACTGTTTTTT
.,15,TRBV7-3,TRBJ2-1,.,CASSPTQSSYNEQFF,TGTGCCAGCAGCCCTACACAGAGCTCCTACAATGAGCAGTTCTTC
.,16,TRBV27,TRBJ2-1,TRBD1,CASSLQGEVTYNEQFF,TGTGCCAGCAGTCTCCAGGGGGAAGTAACCTACAATGAGCAGTTCTTC
.,14,TRBV19,TRBJ1-2,.,CASRTSQGNYGYTF,TGTGCCAGTAGGACATCACAGGGAAACTATGGCTACACCTTC
.,17,TRBV11-2,TRBJ1-3,.,CASSTRSLGGSGNTIYF,TGTGCCAGCAGCACTCGATCACTGGGCGGGTCTGGAAACACCATATATTTT
.,16,TRBV29-1,TRBJ2-1,TRBD1,CSVEEGTGGTYNEQFF,TGCAGCGTTGAAGAAGGGACAGGGGGAACCTACAATGAGCAGTTCTTC
few,16,TRBV4-3,TRBJ2-2,TRBD1,CASSQPPGQGTGELFF,TGCGCCAGCAGCCAACCCCCGGGACAGGGCACCGGGGAGCTGTTTTTT
.,20,TRBV19,TRBJ2-3,.,CASTDSLRWEPLLSTDTQYF,TGTGCCAGTACCGATAGCCTGCGTTGGGAGCCTCTACTTAGCACAGATACGCAGTATTTT
.,18,TRBV30,TRBJ1-6,TRBD1,CAWSVKGQGVNDNSPLHF,TGTGCCTGGAGTGTGAAGGGACAGGGGGTAAACGATAATTCACCCCTCCACTTT
.,15,TRBV7-2,TRBJ1-5,.,CASSSSGQGRQPQHF,TGTGCCAGCAGCTCAAGTGGTCAAGGCAGGCAGCCCCAGCATTTT
.,14,TRBV7-8,TRBJ2-5,TRBD1,CASSRQGVGETQYF,TGTGCCAGCAGCAGACAGGGGGTTGGAGAGACCCAGTACTTC
.,15,TRBV5-6,TRBJ1-2,TRBD1,CASSLGPGGVGGYTF,TGTGCCAGCAGCTTGGGCCCAGGGGGCGTAGGTGGCTACACCTTC
.,12,TRBV10-3,TRBJ1-5,.,CATGHNNQPQHF,TGTGCCACCGGACACAACAATCAGCCCCAGCATTTT
.,13,TRBV5-4,TRBJ2-5,.,CASSFGSEETQYF,TGTGCCAGCAGCTTCGGGTCGGAAGAGACCCAGTACTTC
.,16,TRBV6-6,TRBJ2-2,.,CASSYSQGTNTGELFF,TGTGCCAGCAGTTACTCGCAAGGGACAAACACCGGGGAGCTGTTTTTT
.,15,TRBV9,TRBJ2-1,TRBD2,CASSVGGGTYNEQFF,TGTGCCAGCAGCGTAGGGGGGGGAACCTACAATGAGCAGTTCTTC
.,15,TRBV14,TRBJ2-7,TRBD1,CASSHTQGVSYEQYF,TGTGCCAGCAGCCACACACAGGGGGTTTCCTACGAGCAGTACTTC
.,13,TRBV14,TRBJ1-2,.,CASSQLRGNGYTF,TGTGCCAGCAGCCAGCTCCGGGGGAATGGCTACACCTTC
.,13,TRBV10-1,TRBJ1-2,.,CASSDREGDGYTF,TGCGCCAGCAGTGACAGGGAGGGTGATGGCTACACCTTC
.,15,TRBV27,TRBJ2-7,.,CASSYSGGPSYEQYF,TGTGCCAGCAGTTATTCCGGCGGGCCCTCCTACGAGCAGTACTTC
few,15,TRBV27,TRBJ2-3,.,CASSLLGTDTDTQYF,TGTGCCAGCAGTTTACTCGGGACTGACACAGATACGCAGTATTTT
once,14,TRBV7-2,TRBJ1-1,TRBD1,CASSSQGARTEAFF,TGTGCCAGCAGCTCTCAGGGGGCGCGAACTGAAGCTTTCTTT
.,17,TRBV4-1,TRBJ2-7,TRBD1,CASSQSAPGGETYEQYF,TGCGCCAGCAGCCAGAGTGCCCCAGGGGGCGAAACCTACGAGCAGTACTTC
few,15,TRBV5-6,TRBJ1-5,TRBD1,CASSWGRGPDQPQHF,TGTGCCAGCAGCTGGGGCAGGGGGCCCGATCAGCCCCAGCATTTT
once,11,TRBV6-6,TRBJ2-7,.,CASSSYYEQYF,TGTGCCAGCAGTTCCTACTACGAGCAGTACTTC
.,15,TRBV4-2,TRBJ2-5,.,CASSPKTQEGETQYF,TGTGCCAGCAGCCCAAAGACCCAAGAGGGAGAGACCCAGTACTTC
once,14,TRBV5-8,TRBJ1-2,TRBD1,CASSSYRGRNGYTF,TGTGCCAGCAGCTCATACAGGGGGAGAAATGGCTACACCTTC
.,15,TRBV5-1,TRBJ1-1,TRBD1,CASSLGGPLNTEAFF,TGCGCCAGCAGCTTAGGGGGCCCTTTGAACACTGAAGCTTTCTTT
.,14,TRBV29-1,TRBJ2-3,TRBD1,CSVRTGGNTDTQYF,TGCAGCGTCAGGACAGGGGGAAACACAGATACGCAGTATTTT
.,17,TRBV10-1,TRBJ2-7,TRBD1,CASPGQDLSGCSYEQYF,TGCGCCAGCCCGGGACAGGATCTTTCCGGGTGCTCCTACGAGCAGTACTTC
.,14,TRBV5-1,TRBJ2-5,.,CASSSAGTQETQYF,TGCGCCAGCAGTTCAGCGGGTACACAAGAGACCCAGTACTTC
.,14,TRBV7-2,TRBJ1-1,.,CASSSLDRYTEAFF,TGTGCCAGCAGCTCGCTTGACAGGTACACTGAAGCTTTCTTT
.,15,TRBV6-5,TRBJ2-1,TRBD1,CASSKGQGSYNEQFF,TGTGCCAGCAGTAAAGGACAGGGATCTTACAATGAGCAGTTCTTC
.,15,TRBV4-1,TRBJ1-1,.,CASSQVTGLDTEAFF,TGCGCCAGCAGCCAAGTTACAGGGCTGGATACTGAAGCTTTCTTT
.,14,TRBV27,TRBJ2-7,TRBD1,CASRGGQATYEQYF,TGTGCCAGCAGAGGAGGACAGGCCACATACGAGCAGTACTTC
.,17,TRBV5-8,TRBJ1-1,.,CASSRFRGAGGNTEAFF,TGTGCCAGCAGCCGCTTCCGGGGGGCAGGAGGTAACACTGAAGCTTTCTTT
.,14,TRBV27,TRBJ2-3,.,CASSFGNPPGTQYF,TGTGCCAGCAGTTTCGGGAACCCCCCAGGTACGCAGTATTTT
few,19,TRBV6-1,TRBJ1-1,TRBD1,CASSASGIWTGGLNTEAFF,TGTGCCAGCAGTGCGTCTGGGATCTGGACAGGGGGCCTTAACACTGAAGCTTTCTTT
once,14,TRBV2,TRBJ2-5,.,CASSVGRREETQYF,TGTGCCAGCAGTGTCGGGAGACGCGAAGAGACCCAGTACTTC
.,15,TRBV18,TRBJ1-1,TRBD1,CASSQEGGWNTEAFF,TGTGCCAGCTCACAGGAAGGGGGCTGGAACACTGAAGCTTTCTTT
.,13,TRBV5-1,TRBJ1-1,.,CASSQGQNTEAFF,TGCGCCAGCAGCCAGGGACAGAACACTGAAGCTTTCTTT
once,15,TRBV5-1,TRBJ2-1,TRBD2,CASSLSSGGADEQFF,TGCGCCAGCAGCCTGTCTAGCGGGGGGGCGGATGAGCAGTTCTTC
.,14,TRBV9,TRBJ1-3,.,CASSVEGSGNTIYF,TGTGCCAGCAGCGTAGAAGGGAGTGGAAACACCATATATTTT
.,16,TRBV7-2,TRBJ2-3,.,CASSLGGATATDTQYF,TGTGCCAGCAGCTTAGGTGGGGCGACAGCAACAGATACGCAGTATTTT
.,15,TRBV6-5,TRBJ1-2,.,CASSYSPGGDYGYTF,TGTGCCAGCAGTTACTCACCCGGGGGTGACTATGGCTACACCTTC
.,14,TRBV18,TRBJ2-7,TRBD2,CASSPGLAADEQYF,TGTGCCAGCTCACCGGGACTAGCGGCTGACGAGCAGTACTTC
.,15,TRBV4-1,TRBJ2-1,TRBD2,CASSQVPAGEDEQFF,TGCGCCAGCAGCCAAGTCCCAGCGGGGGAGGATGAGCAGTTCTTC
.,17,TRBV5-6,TRBJ2-2,.,CASSSFRLVPGGGELFF,TGTGCCAGCAGCTCCTTTAGACTAGTCCCAGGGGGCGGGGAGCTGTTTTTT
.,17,TRBV5-4,TRBJ2-5,TRBD2,CASSFALAGGLQETQYF,TGTGCCAGCAGCTTTGCACTAGCGGGGGGGCTACAAGAGACCCAGTACTTC
few,13,TRBV7-2,TRBJ2-5,.,CASSQRAVETQYF,TGTGCCAGCAGCCAGAGGGCGGTAGAGACCCAGTACTTC
.,15,TRBV4-3,TRBJ1-2,.,CASSQDLGPTYGYTF,TGCGCCAGCAGCCAAGATCTAGGCCCGACCTATGGCTACACCTTC
few,18,TRBV4-3,TRBJ2-7,.,CASSQDSRAGGRIYEQYF,TGCGCCAGCAGCCAAGATTCACGGGCAGGAGGGAGAATCTACGAGCAGTACTTC
.,14,TRBV5-1,TRBJ2-1,.,CASGQRMLYNEQFF,TGCGCCAGCGGCCAGCGGATGCTCTACAATGAGCAGTTCTTC
few,13,TRBV11-2,TRBJ1-1,.,CASSFSRDTEAFF,TGTGCCAGCAGCTTCTCCAGGGACACTGAAGCTTTCTTT
.,10,TRBV6-6,TRBJ2-7,.,CAQPPSEQYF,TGTGCCCAGCCCCCTAGCGAGCAGTACTTC
.,14,TRBV10-3,TRBJ2-7,TRBD1,CAIRLTGGSYEQYF,TGTGCCATCAGACTGACAGGGGGATCCTACGAGCAGTACTTC
.,14,TRBV19,TRBJ2-7,TRBD1,CASSFAGTGREQYF,TGTGCCAGTAGTTTCGCCGGGACAGGGAGGGAGCAGTACTTC